These 9 T cell receptor beta chains were all obtained from the same sample, sequenced in a study of blood T cell repertoires in COVID-19. The assay was immunoSEQ multiplex PCR, and TCRdb's table has in-frame clones only and misses some. Among about 410,000 clones, roughly 90% were seen once, and the ten largest hold roughly 1.6%. The sequenced sample consisted of peripheral blood. The origin of the receptors is a woman in her 40s with COVID-19, enrolled during active disease.

This chain uses TRBV7-2 with TRBJ1-5; no reliable D call. Germline CDR1 SGHTA, CDR2 FQGNSA. CDR3 length equals 16 residues. V lost 0 bases and J lost 0, with 9 bases in between. CDR3 amino acids: CASSLAPVYSNQPQHF. In DNA form, the CDR3 reads TGTGCCAGCAGCTTAGCTCCGGTCTATAGCAATCAGCCCCAGCATTTT.

The V call is TRBV12-3 or TRBV12-4, the J call TRBJ1-3; no clear D gene. The CDR3 consists of 11 residues. V was pared by 7 bases and J by 4 bases, with 5 bases between. Here the CDR3 reads CASTSGNTIYF. The CDR3 nucleotides read TGTGCCAGCACCTCCGGAAACACCATATATTTT.

This clone was observed once. This rearrangement joins TRBV4-3 to TRBJ2-7; D is perhaps TRBD1 (6 bases). The V gene lost 0 bases and the J gene lost 3 bases, with 9 bases spanning the gap. Germline V lookup: CDR1 LGHNA, CDR2 YSLEER. This CDR3 is 14 amino acids long. This CDR3 is CASSQDGQLYEQYF. The CDR3 bases are TGCGCCAGCAGCCAAGATGGACAGCTCTACGAGCAGTACTTC.

The V and J genes are TRBV7-2 and TRBJ2-7; D possibly corresponds to TRBD2 (6 bases). Germline V gives CDR1 SGHTA, CDR2 FQGNSA. The CDR3 runs to 15 residues. The ends were cut back, 1 base at V and 3 bases at J, with 13 bases in the middle. CDR3 nucleotide sequence: TGTGCCAGCAGCTTAGGAGGAGGGATTAGCTACGAGCAGTACTTC. It yields the protein CASSLGGGISYEQYF. Full variable domain (rest looked up from reference TRBV7-2 and TRBJ2-7): GAGVSQSPSNKVTEKGKDVELRCDPISGHTALYWYRQSLGQGLEFLIYFQGNSAPDKSGLPSDRFSAERTGGSVSTLTIQRTQQEDSAVYLCASSLGGGISYEQYFGPGTRLTVT.

The chain combines TRBV4-3 with TRBJ2-7, with D unresolved. The CDR3 sequence is 13 residues long. Per germline, CDR1 LGHNA and CDR2 YSLEER. Trimming stripped 1 base from V and 5 bases from J, with 9 bases between. The CDR3 region is CASSQVVENEQYF. The CDR3 nucleotides are TGCGCCAGCAGCCAAGTAGTCGAAAACGAGCAGTACTTC.

Concerning this clone itself: An end of the junction differs from the germline gene, which may be a read error. V gene TRBV28 combines with J gene TRBJ2-7; 15 bases line up with TRBD2. Germline V gene lookup returns CDR1 MDHEN and CDR2 SYDVKM. The CDR3 sequence is 15 residues long. The CDR3 loop is CASSFPGLAGGPGDF. The CDR3 DNA reads as TGTGCCAGCAGTTTTCCCGGACTAGCGGGAGGGCCTGGGGACTTC. Full variable domain (missing parts from reference TRBV28 and TRBJ2-7): DVKVTQSSRYLVKRTGEKVFLECVQDMDHENMFWYRQDPGLGLRLIYFSYDVKMKEKGDIPEGYSVSREKKERFSLILESASTNQTSMYLCASSFPGLAGGPGDFGPGTRLTVT.

The chain carries TRBV6-5 and TRBJ2-2; D possibly corresponds to TRBD1 (6 bases). Trimming cost V 11 bases and J 4 bases, with 17 bases left between them. The CDR3 extends over 14 amino acids. CDR1 and CDR2 (germline): MNHEY, SVGAGI. DNA for the CDR3: TGTGCCTCCGGCCCCCAAGGGGGCACCGGGGAGCTGTTTTTT. As protein: CASGPQGGTGELFF.

This clone showed up just once. The chain has TRBV28 and TRBJ2-1, with 10 bases fitting TRBD2. The CDR3 runs to 13 residues. Trimming took 11 bases from V and 6 from J; bases not matched to a gene: 7. Germline V CDR1 and CDR2: MDHEN, SYDVKM. CDR3 nucleotides: TGTGCCTCATCGAGCGGGGGGGCCAATGAGCAGTTCTTC. Its protein is CASSSGGANEQFF. Filled out from reference TRBV28 and TRBJ2-1, the complete variable domain reads DVKVTQSSRYLVKRTGEKVFLECVQDMDHENMFWYRQDPGLGLRLIYFSYDVKMKEKGDIPEGYSVSREKKERFSLILESASTNQTSMYLCASSSGGANEQFFGPGTRLTVL.

The rearrangement links TRBV19 to TRBJ2-1, with a possible D match to TRBD2 (5 bases). The CDR3 runs to 14 residues. V lost 3 bases, J lost 9 bases, and 15 bases lay in between. Germline CDR1 is LNHDA and CDR2 is SQIVND (reference sequence). The CDR3 DNA reads as TGTGCCAGTAGTATTGATCGAGGGCGAGGTGAGCAGTTCTTC. Protein: CASSIDRGRGEQFF.